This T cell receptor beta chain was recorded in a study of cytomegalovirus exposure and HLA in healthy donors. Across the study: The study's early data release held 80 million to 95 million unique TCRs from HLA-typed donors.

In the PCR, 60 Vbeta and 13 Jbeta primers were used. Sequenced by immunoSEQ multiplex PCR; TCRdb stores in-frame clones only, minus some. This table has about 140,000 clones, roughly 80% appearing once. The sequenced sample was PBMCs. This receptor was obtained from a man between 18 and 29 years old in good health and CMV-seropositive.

The CDR3 loop reads CASSPGDRSYEQYF. The CDR3 region has the DNA TGTGCCAGCTCACCGGGGGACAGATCCTACGAGCAGTACTTC. The gene calls are TRBV18 and TRBJ2-7, with TRBD1 matching 7 bases. Germline lookup yields CDR1 KGHSH and CDR2 LQKENI. This CDR3 spans 14 amino acids. J was trimmed by 1 base and V by 3 bases; bases with no gene match: 3.